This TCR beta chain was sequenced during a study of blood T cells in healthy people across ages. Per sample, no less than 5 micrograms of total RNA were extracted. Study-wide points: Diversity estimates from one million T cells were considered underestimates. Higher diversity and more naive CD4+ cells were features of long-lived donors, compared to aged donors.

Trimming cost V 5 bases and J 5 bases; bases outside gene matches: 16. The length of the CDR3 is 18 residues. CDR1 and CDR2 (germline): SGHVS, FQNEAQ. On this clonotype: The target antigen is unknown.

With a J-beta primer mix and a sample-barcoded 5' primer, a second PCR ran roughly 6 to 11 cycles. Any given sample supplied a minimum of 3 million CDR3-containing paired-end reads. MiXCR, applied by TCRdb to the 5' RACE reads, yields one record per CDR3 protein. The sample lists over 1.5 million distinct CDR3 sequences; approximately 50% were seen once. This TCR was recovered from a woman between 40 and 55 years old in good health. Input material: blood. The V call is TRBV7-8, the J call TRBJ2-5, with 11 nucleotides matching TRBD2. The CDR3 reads CASSLTSGEALGQETQYF. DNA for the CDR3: TGTGCCAGCAGCCTGACTAGCGGGGAGGCCTTAGGGCAGGAGACCCAGTACTTC.